The 23 T cell receptor beta chains below all came from one sample that was sequenced in a study of T cells in Graves' hyperthyroidism and ophthalmopathy. Amplified regions were TCR beta CDR3 sequences from RNA transcripts. With the HTBI primer set, the TCR CDR3 went through a first round of RT-PCR. TCRdb reanalysed the multiplex PCR reads using MiXCR and keeps one entry per CDR3 protein. The data contain hundreds of thousands of distinct CDR3 sequences, 38% of them singletons. The sample was blood. These TCRs come from a man aged 18 to 30 with Graves' hyperthyroidism.

In the case of this clonotype: This may arise from a read error, as a much more abundant clone is one base away. The chain uses TRBV10-2 and TRBJ1-2, with 8 bases lining up with TRBD1. J lost 7 bases, V lost 4 bases, and 5 bases had no gene match. Germline loops: CDR1 WSHSY, CDR2 SAAADI. The CDR3 length is 13 residues. This CDR3 is CASSGRGRFGYTF. The DNA for the CDR3 is TGCGCCAGCAGTGGCAGGGGGCGGTTTGGCTACACCTTC.

CDR3 region: CASRDTGGNSPLHF. CDR3 nucleotide sequence: TGTGCCAGCAGGGACACAGGGGGAAATTCACCCCTCCACTTT. The gene calls are TRBV6-5 and TRBJ1-6; 8 bases agree with TRBD1. There are 14 residues in the CDR3. The trim removed 6 bases at V and 7 bases at J, leaving 5 bases unmatched. In germline, CDR1 is MNHEY, CDR2 SVGAGI.

The J gene is TRBJ1-2, the V gene TRBV7-9; 7 nucleotides match TRBD1. The CDR3 spans 14 residues. CDR1 is SEHNR and CDR2 is FQNEAQ in the germline V gene (reference sequence). V was pared by 5 bases and J by 4 bases, with 7 bases of the junction left unmatched. The CDR3 coding sequence is TGTGCCAGCAGCCAAGATCGGGACAGCTATGGCTACACCTTC. Its translation is CASSQDRDSYGYTF.

Concerning this clonotype: An end of the junction differs from the germline gene, which may be a read error. The chain combines TRBV10-2 with TRBJ1-1; possibly TRBD1 for D (6 bases). The CDR3 is 14 residues long. Germline values: CDR1 WSHSY, CDR2 SAAADI. DNA of the CDR3: TGTGCCAGCAGTTCCGGGAGACAACAGGGTGGAGCTTTCTTT. This translates into CASSSGRQQGGAFF.

This chain uses TRBV20-1 with TRBJ2-7; no clear D gene. Germline loops: CDR1 DFQATT, CDR2 SNEGSKA (reference sequence). This CDR3 comprises 12 residues. Deletions cut 6 bases from V and 4 bases from J, with 13 bases between. Here the CDR3 reads CSAHSAGYEQYF. The DNA of the CDR3 is TGCAGTGCCCATTCGGCTGGATACGAGCAGTACTTC.

The rearrangement links TRBV6-1 to TRBJ1-1; D is undetermined. This CDR3 region has 14 residues. CDR1 MNHNS and CDR2 SASEGT come from the germline V gene. V lost 6 bases to trimming and J lost 0 bases, with 11 bases between them. This chain's CDR3 is CASRPGALNTEAFF. In nucleotides, the CDR3 is TGTGCCAGCAGGCCGGGAGCCCTGAACACTGAAGCTTTCTTT.

This clonotype was observed a few times. The rearrangement joins TRBV12-3 or TRBV12-4 to TRBJ2-2; D ambiguous. The CDR3 length is 15 residues. V gave up 4 bases and J gave up 2 bases, with 11 bases separating them. The CDR3 here is CASSYSITNTGELFF. The CDR3 DNA sequence: TGTGCCAGCAGTTACTCAATCACTAACACCGGGGAGCTGTTTTTT.

This rearrangement joins TRBV29-1 to TRBJ2-7; D is perhaps TRBD1 (6 bases). The germline V gene has CDR1 SQVTM and CDR2 ANQGSEA. The CDR3 is 14 residues long. Trimming cost V 4 bases and J 2 bases, with 15 bases left between them. The CDR3 DNA sequence: TGCAGCGTTGTTCCAGGGACAACTACCTACGAGCAGTACTTC. It translates to CSVVPGTTTYEQYF.

The sample holds a few counts of this clonotype. The rearrangement joins TRBV19 to TRBJ1-6, with D unclear. The CDR3 runs to 18 residues. CDR1 LNHDA and CDR2 SQIVND come from the germline V gene (reference sequence). Trimming cost V 4 bases and J 2 bases, with 18 bases left between them. The CDR3 here is CASSTNRRRPTYNSPLHF. CDR3 coding DNA: TGTGCCAGTAGTACGAACCGACGGCGACCGACCTATAATTCACCCCTCCACTTT.

This chain links TRBV10-3 with TRBJ1-5, with TRBD1 identical over 9 bases. The CDR3 runs to 15 residues. The J segment lost 0 bases and the V segment lost 9 bases, leaving 6 bases of the junction unmatched. Looked up from germline, CDR1 is ENHRY and CDR2 is SYGVKD. CDR3 DNA sequence: TGTGCCATTAGGAGGACAGGGGATAGCAATCAGCCCCAGCATTTT. Residues: CAIRRTGDSNQPQHF.

The chain uses TRBV2 and TRBJ1-4; D unclear. V dropped 4 bases and J dropped 7 bases, with 13 bases sitting between them. Germline loops: CDR1 SNHLY, CDR2 FYNNEI. The CDR3 runs 14 residues. The CDR3, as DNA: TGTGCCAGCAGTGCTGGACTGGCTCGTGAAAAACTGTTTTTT. Residues: CASSAGLAREKLFF.

This clonotype has at least ten counts. The rearrangement uses TRBV5-5 and TRBJ2-5; D gene unclear. Between the trimmed V and J ends, which lost 4 bases and 6 bases, there was a span of 7 bases. Germline values: CDR1 SGHKS, CDR2 YYEKEE (reference sequence). There are 11 residues in the CDR3. The CDR3 region has the DNA TGTGCCAGCAGCCTCGGACAGACCCAGTACTTC. Its protein is CASSLGQTQYF.

This clonotype has just a few counts. The chain recombines TRBV2 with TRBJ2-7, with D perhaps assigned TRBD1 or TRBD2 (7 bases each). V gave up 8 bases and J gave up 3 bases, with 14 bases separating them. This CDR3 contains 13 residues. Germline assignment: CDR1 SNHLY and CDR2 FYNNEI. The CDR3 region has the DNA TGTGCCAGCTTAGACAGGGACTACTACGAGCAGTACTTC. This gives the protein CASLDRDYYEQYF.

The chain is built from TRBV6-2 or TRBV6-3 and TRBJ2-7, with D perhaps TRBD1 (5 bases). Germline V gene data show CDR1 as MNHEY and CDR2 as SVGEGT. The CDR3 has 12 amino acids. Trimming removed 2 bases at V and 6 bases at J, with 8 bases between. This CDR3 is CASSYEGAEQYF. CDR3 DNA sequence: TGTGCCAGCAGTTACGAAGGGGCCGAGCAGTACTTC.

This clonotype was seen repeatedly, ten times or more. The V and J genes are TRBV20-1 and TRBJ2-5; possibly TRBD2 for D (6 bases). Trimming removed 5 bases from V and 5 bases from J, with 15 bases in between. Germline CDR1 DFQATT, CDR2 SNEGSKA (reference sequence). The CDR3 loop spans 13 amino acids. CDR3 nucleotides: TGCAGTGCTCCCGGGACGGGGGACGAGACCCAGTACTTC. Protein product: CSAPGTGDETQYF.

Ten or more counts support this clonotype. The chain has TRBV29-1 and TRBJ1-2, with 8 bases that match TRBD1. V lost 4 bases, J lost 8 bases, and 6 bases stayed unmatched. The CDR3 sequence is 12 residues long. Germline V gene sequence: CDR1 SQVTM, CDR2 ANQGSEA. This CDR3 reads CSVGDRGEGYTF. In nucleotides, the CDR3 is TGCAGCGTTGGTGACAGGGGCGAGGGCTACACCTTC.

CDR3: CVSKGSQETQYF. The DNA of the CDR3 is TGTGTTAGTAAGGGCAGCCAAGAGACCCAGTACTTC. The chain carries TRBV25-1 and TRBJ2-5, with D uncertain. This CDR3 comprises 12 residues. The germline CDR1 and CDR2 sequences are MGHDK and SYGVNS.

The sample holds a few counts of this clonotype. The chain combines TRBV5-5 with TRBJ2-2, with D tentatively TRBD2 (6 bases). CDR1 SGHKS and CDR2 YYEKEE come from the germline V gene (reference sequence). The CDR3 consists of 16 residues. V was trimmed by 0 bases and J by 6 bases, leaving 15 bases between them. The CDR3 loop reads CASSLAGSSAAGELFF. The CDR3 DNA reads as TGTGCCAGCAGCTTGGCCGGGAGTAGCGCCGCCGGGGAGCTGTTTTTT.

This clonotype came up once. The chain recombines TRBV7-2 with TRBJ2-1; 11 bases fit TRBD2. This CDR3 contains 17 residues. V trimming: 2 bases; J trimming: 6 bases; junction bases outside the gene matches: 9. Germline CDR1 reads SGHTA; CDR2 reads FQGNSA. This CDR3 is CASSLSFTGLAANEQFF. The CDR3 coding sequence is TGTGCCAGCAGCTTAAGTTTTACGGGACTAGCGGCCAATGAGCAGTTCTTC.

As to this clonotype: It may be a read error: a sequence one base away is much more abundant. The chain links TRBV10-3 to TRBJ1-5; tentatively, D is TRBD1 (5 bases). Germline V gives CDR1 ENHRY, CDR2 SYGVKD. The CDR3 is made up of 15 amino acids. The chain's CDR3 is CAISAAGMGNRPQHF. As DNA, the CDR3 is TGTGCCATCAGTGCGGCAGGGATGGGGAATCGGCCCCAGCATTTT.

This clonotype was counted a single time. The chain combines TRBV11-2 with TRBJ1-6; TRBD1 aligns across 8 bases. Germline V gene lookup returns CDR1 SGHAT and CDR2 FQNNGV. The length of the CDR3 is 16 residues. V shed 5 bases, J shed 2 bases, and the junction held 5 bases outside the gene matches. Here the CDR3 reads CASSPRGQTYNSPLHF. CDR3 sequence (DNA): TGTGCCAGCAGCCCCAGGGGGCAGACCTATAATTCACCCCTCCACTTT.

This clonotype has a count of ten or more. V gene TRBV10-2 combines with J gene TRBJ2-7; D perhaps matches TRBD2 (6 bases). CDR1 WSHSY and CDR2 SAAADI come from the germline V gene. Between the trimmed V and J ends, which lost 2 bases and 6 bases, there was a span of 8 bases. CDR3 length: 12 amino acids. The CDR3 DNA reads TGCGCCAGCAGTGAGATCGGGGGCGAGCAGTACTTC. Protein product: CASSEIGGEQYF.

This clonotype turned up a few times. The gene calls are TRBV27 and TRBJ1-2; TRBD1 agrees at 8 bases. This CDR3 contains 13 residues. The V and J ends lost 5 bases and 7 bases, in that order; junction bases with no gene match: 6. Germline V gene data show CDR1 as MNHEY and CDR2 as SMNVEV (reference sequence). CDR3 region: CASSPRTGTGYTF. CDR3 sequence (DNA): TGTGCCAGCAGTCCCCGGACAGGGACTGGCTACACCTTC.